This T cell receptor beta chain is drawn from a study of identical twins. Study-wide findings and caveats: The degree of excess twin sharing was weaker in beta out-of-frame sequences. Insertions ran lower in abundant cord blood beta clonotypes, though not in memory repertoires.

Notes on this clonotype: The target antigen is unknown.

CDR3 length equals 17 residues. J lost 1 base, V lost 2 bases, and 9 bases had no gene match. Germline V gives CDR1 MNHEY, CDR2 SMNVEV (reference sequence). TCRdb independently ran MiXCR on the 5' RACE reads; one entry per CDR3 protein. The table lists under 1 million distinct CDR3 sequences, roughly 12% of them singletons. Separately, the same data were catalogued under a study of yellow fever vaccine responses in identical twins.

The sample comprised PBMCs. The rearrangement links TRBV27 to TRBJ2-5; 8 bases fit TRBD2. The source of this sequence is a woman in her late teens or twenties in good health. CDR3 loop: CASSLVFPSGFQETQYF. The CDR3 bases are TGTGCCAGCAGTTTAGTGTTCCCTAGCGGGTTCCAAGAGACCCAGTACTTC.